The 5 T cell receptor beta chains reported below all come from one sample, sequenced in a study of T cells in Graves' hyperthyroidism and ophthalmopathy. The TCR beta CDR3 regions underwent amplification using RNA transcripts as the source. TCR CDR3 regions were first amplified by RT-PCR with HTBI primers. One entry per CDR3 protein results from TCRdb running MiXCR on the multiplex PCR reads. Of hundreds of thousands of distinct CDR3 sequences listed, less than 25% are singletons. The sequenced material came from blood. All receptors derive from a woman in her 70s with Graves' ophthalmopathy.

This clonotype has at least ten counts. The rearrangement joins TRBV3-1 to TRBJ2-2, with D hard to call. Trimming removed 1 base at V and 0 bases at J, with 6 bases between. Germline-derived CDR1 and CDR2 are LGHDT and YNNKEL (reference sequence). The length of the CDR3 is 15 residues. CDR3 in DNA: TGTGCCAGCAGCCAAGTGTCAGCGAACACCGGGGAGCTGTTTTTT. Its translation: CASSQVSANTGELFF.

The J gene is TRBJ1-2, the V gene TRBV9; D call uncertain. Germline CDR1 reads SGDLS; CDR2 reads YYNGEE. V lost 3 bases to trimming and J lost 4 bases, with 19 bases between them. The length of the CDR3 is 16 residues. The CDR3: CASSALDGMSSYGYTF. CDR3 DNA: TGTGCCAGCAGCGCCTTGGACGGAATGTCCTCCTATGGCTACACCTTC.

The chain has TRBV12-3 or TRBV12-4 and TRBJ1-2; no definite D call. The CDR3 contains 14 residues. V dropped 3 bases and J dropped 3 bases, with 11 bases sitting between them. In nucleotides, the CDR3 is TGTGCCAGCAGTTTCCTAGGGAGCGACTATGGCTACACCTTC. Translated: CASSFLGSDYGYTF.

This clonotype has a handful of counts. The chain uses TRBV30 and TRBJ2-2; TRBD1 aligns across 10 bases. The germline V gene encodes CDR1 GTSNPN and CDR2 SVGIG (reference sequence). V lost 2 bases, J lost 3 bases, and 3 bases stayed unmatched. The CDR3 contains 15 residues. In DNA form, the CDR3 reads TGTGCCTGGAGTCTTGGACAGGGGGACACCGGGGAGCTGTTTTTT. It specifies CAWSLGQGDTGELFF.

The chain recombines TRBV14 with TRBJ2-5, with 12 bases lining up with TRBD2. The CDR3 extends over 17 amino acids. J was trimmed by 0 bases and V by 1 base; bases with no gene match: 3. Germline V gene lookup returns CDR1 SGHDN and CDR2 FVKESK. The chain's CDR3 is CASSQGLAGVNQETQYF. In nucleotides, the CDR3 is TGTGCCAGCAGCCAAGGACTAGCGGGAGTAAACCAAGAGACCCAGTACTTC.